Below, 27 T cell receptor beta chains from the same sample are listed, as sequenced in a study of technical replicates of blood from several donors. Profiled with immunoSEQ multiplex PCR; TCRdb holds only in-frame clones, not every one. Here the sample spans 40,000 to 55,000 clones, roughly 95% being singletons. The sample consisted of T cells isolated from PBMCs. These receptors all come from a human donor in good health.

The chain links TRBV6-5 to TRBJ2-2; a weak D match, TRBD2 (5 bases). Germline CDR1 is MNHEY and CDR2 is SVGAGI. The CDR3 extends over 14 amino acids. Between the trimmed V and J ends, which lost 10 bases and 1 base, there was a span of 13 bases. The CDR3 sequence is CATPLGLNTGELFF. CDR3 bases: TGTGCCACCCCACTAGGGTTGAACACCGGGGAGCTGTTTTTT.

The chain carries TRBV18 and TRBJ2-7, with D possibly matching TRBD1 (5 bases). In germline, CDR1 is KGHSH, CDR2 LQKENI. V shed 6 bases and J shed 3 bases, with 12 bases lying between them. The CDR3 is made up of 13 amino acids. Written as DNA, the CDR3 is TGTGCCAGCTCTCCGCCAGGGCACTACGAGCAGTACTTC. This translates into CASSPPGHYEQYF.

The rearrangement uses TRBV25-1 and TRBJ2-2; 10 nucleotides align to TRBD2. Trimming at V came to 1 base and at J to 9 bases, leaving 8 bases not matched to a gene. The germline V gene encodes CDR1 MGHDK and CDR2 SYGVNS. The CDR3 covers 16 residues. CDR3: CASSEWNLAGDRELFF. The CDR3 region has the DNA TGTGCCAGCAGTGAATGGAATCTAGCGGGAGATCGGGAGCTGTTTTTT.

The rearrangement joins TRBV9 to TRBJ2-3; 8 bases match TRBD1. The CDR3 has 16 residues. V shed 3 bases, J shed 2 bases, and the junction held 8 bases outside the gene matches. Germline CDR1 SGDLS, CDR2 YYNGEE. The CDR3 sequence: CASSERDRRYTDTQYF. CDR3 coding DNA: TGTGCCAGCAGCGAAAGGGACAGGAGATACACAGATACGCAGTATTTT.

The rearrangement joins TRBV28 to TRBJ1-1; TRBD1 matches at 9 bases. Germline V lookup: CDR1 MDHEN, CDR2 SYDVKM. Trimming cost V 10 bases and J 1 base; bases outside gene matches: 7. The CDR3 runs to 14 residues. The CDR3 DNA reads TGTGCCATTAAACCGGGACAGGGGAACACTGAAGCTTTCTTT. This sequence encodes CAIKPGQGNTEAFF.

The chain is built from TRBV6-1 and TRBJ2-3; TRBD2 aligns across 7 bases. CDR3 length: 14 residues. Germline loops: CDR1 MNHNS, CDR2 SASEGT. Losses at the gene ends were 3 bases for V and 4 bases for J; bases not matched to a gene: 4. In nucleotides, the CDR3 is TGTGCCAGCAGTGACGTACGGGGGGCAGATACGCAGTATTTT. Protein sequence: CASSDVRGADTQYF.

The gene calls are TRBV5-1 and TRBJ2-7, with D perhaps TRBD2 (5 bases). The CDR3 has 14 residues. Germline V gene sequence: CDR1 SGHRS, CDR2 YFSETQ. The V and J ends lost 4 bases and 2 bases respectively, with 13 bases between them. CDR3 in DNA: TGCGCCAGCAGCCCCGGGGTAATCCCCTACGAGCAGTACTTC. Its protein product is CASSPGVIPYEQYF.

The chain uses TRBV5-1 and TRBJ1-2; 7 positions agree with TRBD1. With 2 bases clipped from V and 4 bases from J, the junction kept 5 bases outside the gene matches. Germline values: CDR1 SGHRS, CDR2 YFSETQ. This CDR3 contains 14 residues. Here the CDR3 DNA reads TGCGCCAGCAGCTTAGACAGGGCTGCCTATGGCTACACCTTC. It specifies CASSLDRAAYGYTF.

V usage is TRBV10-1 and J usage is TRBJ1-2, with 11 bases that match TRBD1. This CDR3 contains 14 residues. Germline trimming cut 11 bases from V and 5 bases from J; bases unmatched to any gene: 10. Germline-derived CDR1 and CDR2 are WNHNN and SYGVQD (reference sequence). The CDR3 sequence: CAGSSGTGGYGYTF. In nucleotides, the CDR3 is TGCGCCGGTTCATCAGGGACAGGGGGATATGGCTACACCTTC.

In nucleotides, the CDR3 is TGTGCCAGCAGCACCGGACACCTAGCCTACGAGCAGTACTTC. Amino acids: CASSTGHLAYEQYF. J is TRBJ2-7 and V is TRBV21-1; the D call in the table, TRBD1, was not verified against the DNA. TRBV21-1 is listed as a pseudogene. The CDR3 is made up of 14 amino acids.

The CDR3 loop is CASSQETSGYNEQFF. CDR3 coding DNA: TGCGCCAGCAGCCAAGAGACTAGCGGCTACAATGAGCAGTTCTTC. The V gene is TRBV4-3, the J gene TRBJ2-1; 9 bases map to TRBD2. CDR3 size: 15 residues. CDR1 and CDR2 from the germline V gene are LGHNA and YSLEER. The V and J ends lost 0 bases and 3 bases, in that order; junction bases with no gene match: 0.

This chain connects TRBV5-1 to TRBJ1-2, with no clear D. This CDR3 contains 14 residues. The V end was cut by 0 bases, the J end by 6 bases, with 12 bases between. Looked up from germline, CDR1 is SGHRS and CDR2 is YFSETQ. The CDR3 protein is CASSLAFLEHGYTF. The CDR3 nucleotides are TGCGCCAGCAGCTTGGCGTTCTTGGAGCATGGCTACACCTTC.

The chain is built from TRBV10-3 and TRBJ1-3; maybe TRBD1 (5 bases). The CDR3 is 18 residues long. Trimming shortened V by 3 bases and J by 0 bases, and 18 bases separated the two germline ends. Germline assignment: CDR1 ENHRY and CDR2 SYGVKD. This CDR3 is CAISDPKAGVGSGNTIYF. The CDR3 DNA reads as TGTGCCATCAGTGACCCCAAAGCGGGGGTTGGCTCTGGAAACACCATATATTTT.

This chain uses TRBV9 with TRBJ1-4; D is uncertain. This CDR3 contains 15 residues. Germline V gives CDR1 SGDLS, CDR2 YYNGEE. The V end was cut by 0 bases, the J end by 6 bases, with 12 bases between. CDR3 sequence: CASSVAHSVDEKLFF. CDR3 bases: TGTGCCAGCAGCGTAGCTCACTCTGTCGATGAAAAACTGTTTTTT.

The rearrangement uses TRBV4-1 and TRBJ2-7; 7 bases match TRBD2. With 6 bases clipped from V and 0 bases from J, the junction kept 5 bases outside the gene matches. The CDR3 runs to 14 residues. The germline gives CDR1 MGHRA, CDR2 YSYEKL. This CDR3 reads CASRSGTSSYEQYF. The CDR3 nucleotides are TGCGCCAGCAGGAGCGGGACGAGCTCCTACGAGCAGTACTTC.

The V call is TRBV25-1, the J call TRBJ1-2, with D uncertain. Germline lookup yields CDR1 MGHDK and CDR2 SYGVNS. The CDR3 contains 13 residues. The germline V and J ends were trimmed by 3 bases and 3 bases, with 8 bases remaining between them. The CDR3 here is CASSDGLYYGYTF. CDR3 coding DNA: TGTGCCAGCAGTGATGGCCTTTACTATGGCTACACCTTC.

The chain is built from TRBV6-5 and TRBJ2-2, with 13 positions matching TRBD2. Per the germline V gene, CDR1 is MNHEY and CDR2 is SVGAGI. CDR3 length: 16 residues. V was clipped by 2 bases and J by 7 bases; unmatched bases: 4. The CDR3 here is CASSYGLAGVGGELFF. The CDR3 nucleotides are TGTGCCAGCAGTTACGGACTAGCGGGAGTTGGCGGGGAGCTGTTTTTT.

The rearrangement links TRBV27 to TRBJ2-1, with 8 bases lining up with TRBD1. Germline CDR1 MNHEY, CDR2 SMNVEV (reference sequence). The CDR3 loop spans 13 amino acids. The V segment lost 2 bases and the J segment 9 bases; nucleotides outside the gene matches: 3. In DNA, the CDR3 is TGTGCCAGCAGTTTAGACAGGGGTTTTGAGCAGTTCTTC. Translated, it gives CASSLDRGFEQFF.

The chain is built from TRBV7-8 and TRBJ2-1; D is undetermined. The CDR3 has 13 amino acids. Per germline, CDR1 SGHVS and CDR2 FQNEAQ. V was trimmed by 5 bases and J by 9 bases, leaving 14 bases between them. The CDR3 sequence is CASSENLFGEQFF. CDR3 nucleotide sequence: TGTGCCAGCAGCGAAAATTTGTTCGGTGAGCAGTTCTTC.

The genes are TRBV27 and TRBJ1-5, with D maybe TRBD1 (5 bases). CDR1 is MNHEY and CDR2 is SMNVEV in the germline V gene (reference sequence). This CDR3 region has 13 residues. The V end was cut by 3 bases, the J end by 4 bases, with 7 bases between. The CDR3 DNA sequence: TGTGCCAGCAGTTTGACAGCTAATCAGCCCCAGCATTTT. Residues: CASSLTANQPQHF.

The rearrangement joins TRBV6-6 to TRBJ1-5; tentatively, D is TRBD1 (6 bases). Trimming pared 0 bases from V and 2 bases from J, leaving 11 bases between. This CDR3 region has 16 residues. The germline V gene encodes CDR1 MNHNY and CDR2 SVGAGI (reference sequence). CDR3 amino acids: CASSYSIAGGNQPQHF. CDR3 nucleotide sequence: TGTGCCAGCAGTTACTCGATAGCAGGGGGCAATCAGCCCCAGCATTTT.

The gene calls are TRBV9 and TRBJ2-7, with 9 bases fitting TRBD1. Trimming took 4 bases from V and 1 from J; bases not matched to a gene: 6. The CDR3 is 15 residues long. CDR1 is SGDLS and CDR2 is YYNGEE in the germline V gene. The CDR3 protein is CASSLTGGASYEQYF. The CDR3 DNA reads as TGTGCCAGCAGCCTCACAGGGGGCGCATCCTACGAGCAGTACTTC.

The V gene is TRBV30, the J gene TRBJ2-3, with 10 bases identical to TRBD2. The trim removed 4 bases at V and 1 base at J, leaving 5 bases unmatched. The CDR3 contains 15 residues. The germline V gene encodes CDR1 GTSNPN and CDR2 SVGIG (reference sequence). CDR3 protein: CAWNVAGGGTDTQYF. CDR3 in DNA: TGTGCCTGGAACGTAGCGGGAGGCGGCACAGATACGCAGTATTTT.

This sequence joins TRBV15 and TRBJ2-3, with 11 positions matching TRBD2. V was clipped by 1 base and J by 0 bases; unmatched bases: 6. Looked up from germline, CDR1 is LNHNV and CDR2 is YYDKDF (reference sequence). This CDR3 contains 18 residues. CDR3 amino acids: CATSRGWTSGLSTDTQYF. In nucleotides, the CDR3 is TGTGCCACCAGCAGAGGATGGACTAGCGGGCTTAGCACAGATACGCAGTATTTT.

The rearrangement links TRBV30 to TRBJ1-3; maybe TRBD1 (5 bases). Germline V gives CDR1 GTSNPN, CDR2 SVGIG (reference sequence). CDR3 size: 13 residues. Trimming stripped 4 bases from V and 3 bases from J, with 10 bases between. In DNA form, the CDR3 reads TGTGCCTGGAAGGGCGACAGTGGAAACACCATATATTTT. Amino acid sequence: CAWKGDSGNTIYF.

The chain couples TRBV10-1 to TRBJ2-3, with no clear D. Trimming pared 3 bases from V and 0 bases from J, leaving 10 bases between. The CDR3 runs 15 residues. Germline CDR1 is WNHNN and CDR2 is SYGVQD (reference sequence). The CDR3 DNA reads as TGCGCCAGCAGTGAAAGCATTATTAGCACAGATACGCAGTATTTT. This codes for CASSESIISTDTQYF.

The chain carries TRBV5-1 and TRBJ2-2; TRBD1 matches at 8 bases. The CDR3 has 16 residues. Germline V CDR1 and CDR2: SGHRS, YFSETQ. The V segment lost 3 bases and the J segment 3 bases; nucleotides outside the gene matches: 7. This CDR3 is CASSWTGPGDTGELFF. CDR3 coding DNA: TGCGCCAGCAGCTGGACAGGGCCCGGGGACACCGGGGAGCTGTTTTTT.